Below are 5 T cell receptor beta chains sequenced from a single sample in a study of T cells in Graves' hyperthyroidism and ophthalmopathy. Amplification of TCR beta CDR3 regions was performed using RNA transcripts as template. The HTBI primer set was used in a first-round RT-PCR of the TCR CDR3. TCRdb reanalysed the multiplex PCR reads using MiXCR and keeps one entry per CDR3 protein. This table has over 350,000 distinct CDR3 sequences, roughly 15% appearing once. The specimen was blood. These receptors were obtained from a man between 18 and 29 years old with Graves' ophthalmopathy.

On this clonotype: This may come from a read error, since a much larger clone is one base off. The chain links TRBV28 to TRBJ1-2; 8 nucleotides agree with TRBD1. The length of the CDR3 is 16 residues. Germline lookup yields CDR1 MDHEN and CDR2 SYDVKM. The CDR3 nucleotides read TGTGCCAGCAGCTCCAGCGCTGACAGGGGCCTTGGTGGCTTCACCTTC. As protein: CASSSSADRGLGGFTF.

This clonotype was picked up a small number of times. V gene TRBV6-5 combines with J gene TRBJ2-1; tentatively, D is TRBD1 or TRBD2 (5 bases each). Germline V lookup: CDR1 MNHEY, CDR2 SVGAGI. Trimming took 1 base from V and 10 from J, leaving 8 bases between them. The CDR3 has 12 amino acids. The CDR3 DNA reads as TGTGCCAGCAGTTACTGGGGGACGGAGCAGTTCTTC. Protein: CASSYWGTEQFF.

Many counts were recorded for this clonotype. The chain joins TRBV2 to TRBJ1-1, with D tentatively TRBD1 (6 bases). V lost 3 bases, J lost 1 base, and 9 bases lay in between. The CDR3 totals 14 residues. In germline, CDR1 is SNHLY, CDR2 FYNNEI. The CDR3 DNA reads as TGTGCCAGCAGTGAGTGGACAGAGAACACTGAAGCTTTCTTT. Its translation: CASSEWTENTEAFF. The full variable domain, its missing parts supplied by reference TRBV2 and TRBJ1-1, is EPEVTQTPSHQVTQMGQEVILRCVPISNHLYFYWYRQILGQKVEFLVSFYNNEISEKSEIFDDQFSVERPDGSNFTLKIRSTKLEDSAMYFCASSEWTENTEAFFGQGTRLTVV.

Many counts were recorded for this clonotype. The CDR3 sequence: CASSYRYEQYF. The CDR3 DNA follows: TGTGCCAGCAGCTATAGGTACGAGCAGTACTTC. The V gene is TRBV2, the J gene TRBJ2-7; no clear D. The CDR3 is 11 residues long. V was clipped by 6 bases and J by 4 bases, with 7 bases between them. Germline CDR1 and CDR2: SNHLY and FYNNEI.

The sample holds many counts of this clonotype. No DNA is shown, since the ends of the CDR3 on it are uncertain; the CDR3 is the one TCRdb lists. The rearrangement links TRBV20-1 to TRBJ1-1; the D call TRBD1 from the table was never checked on the DNA. Termini included, the CDR3 measures 14 amino acids. Germline V CDR1 and CDR2: DFQATT, SNEGSKA (reference sequence). The CDR3 loop is CSASGRGRTTEAFF.